The rows below give T cell receptor beta chains drawn from one sample of a study of OX40 agonist ivuxolimab in advanced cancers. Assay used: immunoSEQ multiplex PCR; TCRdb lists only in-frame clones, some missing. Of around 83,000 clones in the sample, 91% were seen once. Sequencing was performed on CD4+ or CD8+ T cells sorted from blood, taken in a trial of the OX40 agonist ivuxolimab. The source of these receptors is an adult with an advanced solid tumor such as melanoma, head and neck, liver or kidney cancer. Both conserved end residues are part of each CDR3. A D gene is named only where the DNA matches it firmly. Clone size is shown for a subset of rows, as once, few, many or a class of expanded clone.

v_gene	j_gene	abundance	d_gene	CDR3aa	CDR3nt
TRBV10-1	TRBJ2-3	NA	NA	CASSRDPTDTQYF	TGCGCCAGCAGCCGGGACCCCACAGATACGCAGTATTTT
TRBV7-2	TRBJ2-2	NA	TRBD1	CASSSQGVALNTGELFF	TGTGCCAGCAGCTCACAGGGGGTAGCGCTGAACACCGGGGAGCTGTTTTTT
TRBV28	TRBJ2-1	NA	NA	CASSFSGYNNEQFF	TGTGCCAGCAGTTTTAGCGGATACAACAATGAGCAGTTCTTC
TRBV18	TRBJ2-1	NA	TRBD2	CASSPGTSVNEQFF	TGTGCCAGCTCACCGGGGACTAGCGTCAATGAGCAGTTCTTC
TRBV28	TRBJ2-6	NA	NA	CASRKEGSGANVLTF	TGTGCCAGCAGGAAGGAAGGGTCTGGGGCCAACGTCCTGACTTTC
TRBV5-1	TRBJ2-3	NA	NA	CASSLWGGGTDTQYF	TGCGCCAGCAGCCTTTGGGGCGGGGGCACAGATACGCAGTATTTT
TRBV10-3	TRBJ2-1	NA	NA	CAISEGGTGNEQFF	TGTGCCATCAGTGAGGGCGGAACGGGGAATGAGCAGTTCTTC
TRBV7-9	TRBJ2-2	once	NA	CASSRTPATNTGELFF	TGTGCCAGCAGCCGTACGCCCGCCACGAACACCGGGGAGCTGTTTTTT
TRBV18	TRBJ2-4	NA	NA	CASSPNDRTAKNIQYF	TGTGCCAGCTCACCAAACGACAGGACAGCCAAAAACATTCAGTACTTC
TRBV7-2	TRBJ2-3	NA	TRBD2	CASSSGLAGAADTQYF	TGTGCCAGCAGCTCAGGACTAGCGGGGGCCGCAGATACGCAGTATTTT
TRBV11-3	TRBJ1-1	NA	NA	CASSPLMGMNTEAFF	TGTGCCAGCAGCCCTCTTATGGGGATGAACACTGAAGCTTTCTTT
TRBV2	TRBJ2-1	once	TRBD1	CASRSGTGKFEQFF	TGTGCCAGCAGGTCCGGGACAGGGAAATTTGAGCAGTTCTTC
TRBV7-8	TRBJ1-1	NA	TRBD1	CASSLSTGVTEAFF	TGTGCCAGCAGCTTATCTACAGGGGTCACTGAAGCTTTCTTT
TRBV9	TRBJ1-1	few	TRBD1	CASSVGTGDRNTEAFF	TGTGCCAGCAGCGTAGGGACAGGGGATCGGAACACTGAAGCTTTCTTT
TRBV19	TRBJ2-7	NA	TRBD1	CASRLAGTGGYEQYF	TGTGCCAGTAGGTTGGCCGGGACAGGGGGCTACGAGCAGTACTTC
TRBV19	TRBJ1-3	NA	NA	CASSASISISGNTIYF	TGTGCCAGTAGTGCCTCCATCTCTATCTCTGGAAACACCATATATTTT
TRBV13	TRBJ2-7	NA	TRBD1	CASSSSQGALRQYF	TGTGCCAGCAGCTCCTCACAGGGGGCGCTTCGGCAGTACTTC